Reported below is one TCR beta chain. Germline CDR1 reads MNHEY; CDR2 reads SVGAGI. The CDR3 consists of 14 residues. V lost 6 bases and J 6 bases, leaving 17 bases between the germline ends. Some clones are missing from TCRdb's copy, which holds only in-frame ones; the method was immunoSEQ multiplex PCR. The data show over 300,000 clones, 80% to 90% seen once. Symptom resolution, clearance, or two negative PCRs marked the recovered donors of Cohort 3. This entry belongs to a study of blood T cell repertoires in COVID-19. About the study: The cDNA or gDNA used as material had been derived from T cells, B-cell-depleted T cells, or PBMCs.

Sequenced sample: PBMCs or T cells enriched from blood (not recorded which). The V and J genes are TRBV6-5 and TRBJ1-2; tentatively, D is TRBD1 (6 bases). The TCR was taken from a man younger than 45 who had recovered from COVID-19. The CDR3 DNA is TGTGCCAGCAGCGTATTAAGGGGGTCGGATGGCTACACCTTC. It translates to CASSVLRGSDGYTF.